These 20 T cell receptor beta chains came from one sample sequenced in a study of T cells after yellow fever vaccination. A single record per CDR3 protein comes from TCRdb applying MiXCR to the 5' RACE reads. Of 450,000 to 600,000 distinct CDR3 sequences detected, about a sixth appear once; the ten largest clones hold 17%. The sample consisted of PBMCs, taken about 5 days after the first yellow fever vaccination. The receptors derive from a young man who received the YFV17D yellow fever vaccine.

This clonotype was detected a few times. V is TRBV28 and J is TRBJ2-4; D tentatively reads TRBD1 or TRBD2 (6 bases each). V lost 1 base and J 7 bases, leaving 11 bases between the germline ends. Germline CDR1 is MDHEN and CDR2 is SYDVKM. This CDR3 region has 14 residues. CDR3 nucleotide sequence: TGTGCCAGCAGTTTATCTGGGGGGCTTAACATTCAGTACTTC. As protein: CASSLSGGLNIQYF.

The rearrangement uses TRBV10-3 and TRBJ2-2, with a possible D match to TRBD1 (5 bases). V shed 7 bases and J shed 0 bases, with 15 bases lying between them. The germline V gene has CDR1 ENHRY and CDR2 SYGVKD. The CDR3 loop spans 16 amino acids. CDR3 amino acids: CAITEEYRSNTGELFF. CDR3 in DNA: TGTGCCATCACCGAGGAATACAGGTCGAACACCGGGGAGCTGTTTTTT.

The CDR3 coding sequence is TGCGCCAGCAGCCAAGACGGGACACCCGGCGAAAAACTGTTTTTT. Its protein product is CASSQDGTPGEKLFF. The V call is TRBV4-3, the J call TRBJ1-4, with D perhaps matching TRBD1 (6 bases). The CDR3 sequence is 15 residues long. The germline gives CDR1 LGHNA, CDR2 YSLEER. V was trimmed by 0 bases and J by 8 bases, leaving 13 bases between them.

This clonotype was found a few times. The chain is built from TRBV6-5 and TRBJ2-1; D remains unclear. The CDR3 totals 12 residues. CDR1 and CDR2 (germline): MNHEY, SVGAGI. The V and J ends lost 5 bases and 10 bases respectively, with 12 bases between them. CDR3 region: CASSIGSKEQFF. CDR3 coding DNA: TGTGCCAGCAGTATCGGTTCTAAAGAGCAGTTCTTC.

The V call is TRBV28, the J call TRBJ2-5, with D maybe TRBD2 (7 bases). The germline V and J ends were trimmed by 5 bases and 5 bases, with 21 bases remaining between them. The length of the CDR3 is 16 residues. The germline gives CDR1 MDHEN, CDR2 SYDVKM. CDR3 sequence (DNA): TGTGCCAGCAGTCCGATGGGTGGGGGGGCCCCGGAGACCCAGTACTTC. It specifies CASSPMGGGAPETQYF.

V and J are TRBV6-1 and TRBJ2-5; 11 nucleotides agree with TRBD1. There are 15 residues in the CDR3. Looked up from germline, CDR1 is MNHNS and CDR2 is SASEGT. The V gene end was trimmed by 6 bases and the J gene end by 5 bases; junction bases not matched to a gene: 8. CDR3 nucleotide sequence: TGTGCCAGCAGGCCCTGGACAGGGGGCGGTGAGACCCAGTACTTC. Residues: CASRPWTGGGETQYF.

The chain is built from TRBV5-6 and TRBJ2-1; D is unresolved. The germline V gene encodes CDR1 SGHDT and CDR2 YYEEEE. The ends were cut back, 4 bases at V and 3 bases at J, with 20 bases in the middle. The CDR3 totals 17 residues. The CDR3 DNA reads TGTGCCAGCAGCCCGACCGTGTTGACCTTTGGCTACAATGAGCAGTTCTTC. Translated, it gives CASSPTVLTFGYNEQFF.

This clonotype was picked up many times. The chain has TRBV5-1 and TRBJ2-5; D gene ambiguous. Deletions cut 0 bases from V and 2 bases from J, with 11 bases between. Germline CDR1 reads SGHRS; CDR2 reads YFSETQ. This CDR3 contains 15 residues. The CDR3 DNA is TGCGCCAGCAGCTTGGTGCCCGATCGACAAGAGACCCAGTACTTC. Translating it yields CASSLVPDRQETQYF.

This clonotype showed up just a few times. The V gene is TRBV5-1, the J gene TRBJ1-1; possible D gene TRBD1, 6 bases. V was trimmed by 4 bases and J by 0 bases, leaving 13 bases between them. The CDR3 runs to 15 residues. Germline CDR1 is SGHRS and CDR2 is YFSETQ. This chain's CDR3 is CASSQGIRLNTEAFF. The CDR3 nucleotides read TGCGCCAGCAGCCAGGGGATCAGGCTGAACACTGAAGCTTTCTTT.

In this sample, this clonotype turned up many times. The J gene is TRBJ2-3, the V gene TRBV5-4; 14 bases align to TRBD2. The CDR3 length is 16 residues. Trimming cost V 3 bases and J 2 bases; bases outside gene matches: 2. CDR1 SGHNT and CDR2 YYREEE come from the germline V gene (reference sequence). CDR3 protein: CASSSGLAGATDTQYF. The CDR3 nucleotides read TGTGCCAGCAGCTCGGGACTAGCGGGGGCCACAGATACGCAGTATTTT.

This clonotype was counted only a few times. The CDR3 DNA reads TGTGCCAGCTCACCACCGTCGGGGTTCGGCTACACCTTC. This codes for CASSPPSGFGYTF. V usage is TRBV18 and J usage is TRBJ1-2; D remains ambiguous. Germline V gene data show CDR1 as KGHSH and CDR2 as LQKENI. The V end lost 0 bases, the J end lost 8 bases, and 10 bases lay between the germline ends. The CDR3 length is 13 residues.

CDR3 protein: CASSPGGQGGYYEQYV. The CDR3, as DNA: TGTGCCAGCAGCCCCGGAGGACAGGGGGGGTACTACGAGCAGTACGTC. The chain uses TRBV6-1 and TRBJ2-7; 10 bases map to TRBD1. The germline V gene encodes CDR1 MNHNS and CDR2 SASEGT. V shed 6 bases and J 3 bases; nucleotides not matched to a gene: 11. The CDR3 totals 16 residues.

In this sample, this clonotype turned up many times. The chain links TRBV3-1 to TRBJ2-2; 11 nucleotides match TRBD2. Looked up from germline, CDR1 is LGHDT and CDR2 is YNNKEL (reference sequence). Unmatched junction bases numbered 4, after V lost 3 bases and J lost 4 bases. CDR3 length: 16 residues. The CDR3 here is CASSHSGTSGTGELFF. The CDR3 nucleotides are TGTGCCAGCAGCCACTCCGGGACTAGCGGCACCGGGGAGCTGTTTTTT.

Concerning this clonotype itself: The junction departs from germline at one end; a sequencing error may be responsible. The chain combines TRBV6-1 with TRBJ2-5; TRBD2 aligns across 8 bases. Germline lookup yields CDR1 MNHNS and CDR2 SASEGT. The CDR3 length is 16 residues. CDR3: CTSSTTRAGGQETQYF. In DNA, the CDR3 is TGTACCAGCAGTACCACGAGGGCGGGGGGCCAGGAGACCCAGTACTTC.

The CDR3 here is CASSFGGPGEKLFF. The CDR3, as DNA: TGTGCCAGCAGTTTTGGGGGGCCGGGTGAAAAACTGTTTTTT. The V and J genes are TRBV6-5 and TRBJ1-4; TRBD1 is a possible D gene (6 bases). Germline assignment: CDR1 MNHEY and CDR2 SVGAGI. This CDR3 spans 14 amino acids. V was clipped by 4 bases and J by 7 bases, with 13 bases between them.

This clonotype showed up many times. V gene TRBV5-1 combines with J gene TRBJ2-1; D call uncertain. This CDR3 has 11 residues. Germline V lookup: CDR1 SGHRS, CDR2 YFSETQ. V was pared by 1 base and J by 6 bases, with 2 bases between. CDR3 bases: TGCGCCAGCAGCTTGCTCAATGAGCAGTTCTTC. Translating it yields CASSLLNEQFF.

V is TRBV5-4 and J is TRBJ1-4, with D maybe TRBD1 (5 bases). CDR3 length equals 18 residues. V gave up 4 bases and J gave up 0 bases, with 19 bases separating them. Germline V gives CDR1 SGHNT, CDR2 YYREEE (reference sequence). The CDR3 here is CASSNNGRGSATNEKLFF. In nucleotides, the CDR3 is TGTGCCAGCAGCAACAACGGACGGGGCTCTGCAACTAATGAAAAACTGTTTTTT. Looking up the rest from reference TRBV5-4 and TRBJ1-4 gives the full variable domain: ETGVTQSPTHLIKTRGQQVTLRCSSQSGHNTVSWYQQALGQGPQFIFQYYREEENGRGNFPPRFSGLQFPNYSSELNVNALELDDSALYLCASSNNGRGSATNEKLFFGSGTQLSVL.

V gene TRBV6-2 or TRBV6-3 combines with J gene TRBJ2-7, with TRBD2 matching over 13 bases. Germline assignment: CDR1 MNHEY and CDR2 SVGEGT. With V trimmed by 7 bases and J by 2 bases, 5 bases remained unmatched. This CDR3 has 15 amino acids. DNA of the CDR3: TGTGCCAGCAACAATGGACTAGCGGGGGCCTACGAGCAGTACTTC. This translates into CASNNGLAGAYEQYF.

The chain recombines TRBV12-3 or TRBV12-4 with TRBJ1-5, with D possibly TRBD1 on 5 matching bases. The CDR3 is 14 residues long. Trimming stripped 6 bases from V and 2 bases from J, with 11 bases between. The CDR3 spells CASRGQGGNQPQHF. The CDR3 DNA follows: TGTGCCAGCAGGGGGCAGGGAGGCAATCAGCCCCAGCATTTT.

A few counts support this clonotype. Here the CDR3 DNA reads TGTGCCAGCAGCCGAGTACTAGCGGGTCTCACAGATACGCAGTATTTT. This sequence encodes CASSRVLAGLTDTQYF. The chain recombines TRBV5-5 with TRBJ2-3; 9 bases line up with TRBD2. CDR1 and CDR2 (germline): SGHKS, YYEKEE (reference sequence). CDR3 length equals 16 residues. The trim removed 4 bases at V and 2 bases at J, leaving 8 bases unmatched.